Following are 16 T cell receptor beta chains from one sample sequenced in a study of CD8+CD57+ T cells in acquired aplastic anemia. It was genomic DNA that served as the template for profiling TCR beta VDJ and CDR3. TCRdb reprocessed the reads with MiXCR, giving one entry per CDR3 protein. The sample lists 400,000 to 450,000 distinct CDR3 sequences, 55% to 75% occurring once. Source material: sorted CD4+, CD8+, or CD8+CD57+ T cells (not recorded which) from PBMCs. These receptor sequences come from a human donor in good health, serving as a control.

In its sample, this clonotype was seen many times. The J gene is TRBJ2-7, the V gene TRBV20-1; TRBD1 agrees at 7 bases. Germline CDR1 reads DFQATT; CDR2 reads SNEGSKA (reference sequence). The CDR3 has 13 amino acids. V lost 2 bases, J lost 0 bases, and 1 base stayed unmatched. CDR3 nucleotide sequence: TGCAGTGCTAGACGGGACAGCTCCTACGAGCAGTACTTC. Amino acids: CSARRDSSYEQYF.

The J gene is TRBJ2-7, the V gene TRBV7-3; 8 bases are shared with TRBD1. V lost 5 bases, J lost 5 bases, and 14 bases stayed unmatched. From germline, CDR1 is SGHTA and CDR2 FQGTGA. The CDR3 is made up of 16 amino acids. CDR3 DNA sequence: TGTGCCAGCAGCGCGAGAGGGACCAGGGGGCTCCACGAGCAGTACTTC. Translation: CASSARGTRGLHEQYF. Supplemented by reference TRBV7-3 and TRBJ2-7, the full variable domain reads GAGVSQTPSNKVTEKGKYVELRCDPISGHTALYWYRQSLGQGPEFLIYFQGTGAADDSGLPNDRFFAVRPEGSVSTLKIQRTERGDSAVYLCASSARGTRGLHEQYFGPGTRLTVT.

Remarks on this clonotype: A read error may produce the germline difference seen at one junction end. The CDR3 protein is CASSLDSGPLTISF. The CDR3 DNA sequence: TGTGCCAGCAGCTTAGACTCGGGGCCTTTAACAATCAGCTTT. The chain uses TRBV7-3 and TRBJ2-3; possibly TRBD1 or TRBD2 for D (5 bases each). There are 14 residues in the CDR3. Germline loops: CDR1 SGHTA, CDR2 FQGTGA.

This clonotype was seen ten or more times. The chain recombines TRBV20-1 with TRBJ2-7, with TRBD1 as a possible D gene (6 bases). V was clipped by 6 bases and J by 1 base, with 22 bases between them. This CDR3 is 16 amino acids long. The germline CDR1 and CDR2 sequences are DFQATT and SNEGSKA (reference sequence). The CDR3 protein is CSALRDDGTGSYEQYF. The DNA for the CDR3 is TGCAGTGCCCTTCGGGATGACGGAACAGGGTCCTACGAGCAGTACTTC.

In this sample, this clonotype turned up many times. The V gene is TRBV20-1, the J gene TRBJ1-2, with TRBD1 matching over 7 bases. The CDR3 consists of 12 residues. The V gene's germline CDR1 is DFQATT and CDR2 SNEGSKA (reference sequence). J gave up 7 bases and V 3 bases, and 5 bases lay outside the gene matches. The CDR3, as DNA: TGCAGTGCTAGGACAGGGCAAACTGGCTACACCTTC. Translated: CSARTGQTGYTF.

The gene calls are TRBV7-2 and TRBJ1-5, with 9 bases fitting TRBD1. CDR1 and CDR2 from the germline V gene are SGHTA and FQGNSA. The CDR3 covers 13 residues. V dropped 5 bases and J dropped 6; count of bases not matched to a gene: 2. Written as DNA, the CDR3 is TGTGCCAGCAGCAAGACAGGGGGTCAGCCCCAGCATTTT. It codes for CASSKTGGQPQHF.

This clonotype was detected many times. This chain connects TRBV25-1 to TRBJ1-6; possible D gene TRBD1, 5 bases. Germline V lookup: CDR1 MGHDK, CDR2 SYGVNS. V was trimmed by 6 bases and J by 0 bases, leaving 18 bases between them. The CDR3 extends over 18 amino acids. This CDR3 reads CASRQTGTASSYNSPLHF. The DNA for the CDR3 is TGTGCCAGCAGACAGACCGGGACGGCAAGCTCCTATAATTCACCCCTCCACTTT. The entire variable domain, with the rest obtained from reference TRBV25-1 and TRBJ1-6, is as follows: EADIYQTPRYLVIGTGKKITLECSQTMGHDKMYWYQQDPGMELHLIHYSYGVNSTEKGDLSSESTVSRIRTEHFPLTLESARPSHTSQYLCASRQTGTASSYNSPLHFGNGTRLTVT.

This chain links TRBV2 with TRBJ1-5, with TRBD1 matching 9 bases. V gave up 4 bases and J gave up 3 bases; unmatched junction bases: 1. Germline V gene sequence: CDR1 SNHLY, CDR2 FYNNEI. The CDR3 spans 14 residues. The DNA for the CDR3 is TGTGCCAGCAGTGGGACAGGGGCCAATCAGCCCCAGCATTTT. This gives the protein CASSGTGANQPQHF.

This clonotype was detected only a few times. The chain recombines TRBV7-9 with TRBJ1-6; 7 bases fit TRBD1. The CDR3 covers 14 residues. Germline V lookup: CDR1 SEHNR, CDR2 FQNEAQ (reference sequence). V dropped 3 bases and J dropped 6; count of bases not matched to a gene: 2. CDR3 loop: CASSFRDSNSPLHF. Here the CDR3 DNA reads TGTGCCAGCAGCTTTCGGGACAGTAATTCACCCCTCCACTTT.

The rearrangement uses TRBV7-2 and TRBJ2-3; 7 nucleotides align to TRBD1. CDR3 length: 16 residues. J lost 5 bases, V lost 5 bases, and 13 bases had no gene match. CDR1 is SGHTA, CDR2 FQGNSA, per germline. CDR3 sequence (DNA): TGTGCCAGCAGCCCAACGTACAGGGGCCTGATAGATACGCAGTATTTT. The encoded protein is CASSPTYRGLIDTQYF.

This clonotype showed up many times. The chain joins TRBV20-1 to TRBJ1-3; the D is unclear. CDR1 is DFQATT, CDR2 SNEGSKA, per germline (reference sequence). CDR3 length: 13 residues. V was clipped by 3 bases and J by 0 bases, with 6 bases between them. In nucleotides, the CDR3 is TGCAGTGCTAGTCTGAGCTCTGGAAACACCATATATTTT. Residues: CSASLSSGNTIYF.

Concerning this clonotype itself: One end of the junction varies from germline; a read error may be responsible. The gene calls are TRBV5-1 and TRBJ2-7; 7 bases are shared with TRBD1. The CDR3 length is 11 residues. Germline V gene sequence: CDR1 SGHRS, CDR2 YFSETQ. This CDR3 is CASSLNRGEHF. DNA for the CDR3: TGTGCCAGCAGCTTAAACAGGGGCGAGCACTTC. The whole variable domain, remainder taken from reference TRBV5-1 and TRBJ2-7, is KAGVTQTPRYLIKTRGQQVTLSCSPISGHRSVSWYQQTPGQGLQFLFEYFSETQRNKGNFPGRFSGRQFSNSRSEMNVSTLELGDSALYLCASSLNRGEHFGPGTRLTVT.

V and J are TRBV7-2 and TRBJ1-2; D gene ambiguous. Trimming removed 0 bases at V and 10 bases at J, with 12 bases between. The germline CDR1 and CDR2 sequences are SGHTA and FQGNSA. This CDR3 has 13 residues. The CDR3 bases are TGTGCCAGCAGCTTAGCCAGCGCTGGCGACTACACCTTC. Its translation: CASSLASAGDYTF.

The chain is built from TRBV20-1 and TRBJ2-3, with 11 bases identical to TRBD2. Germline V gene lookup returns CDR1 DFQATT and CDR2 SNEGSKA (reference sequence). The CDR3 length is 14 residues. V lost 3 bases, J lost 9 bases, and 8 bases stayed unmatched. Here the CDR3 reads CSARPLAGGETQYF. The CDR3 bases are TGCAGTGCTAGGCCCCTAGCGGGGGGCGAAACGCAGTATTTT.

This clonotype was seen just once. V is TRBV14 and J is TRBJ2-7; 8 nucleotides line up with TRBD1. The CDR3 has 15 amino acids. J gave up 11 bases and V 4 bases, and 16 bases lay outside the gene matches. Germline V gives CDR1 SGHDN, CDR2 FVKESK. The DNA for the CDR3 is TGTGCCAGCAGCCCAGATCGGGACAGGCTGAACACTGAGTACTTC. Its protein is CASSPDRDRLNTEYF.

The J gene is TRBJ1-3, the V gene TRBV2, with D uncertain. Germline CDR1 and CDR2: SNHLY and FYNNEI. The V end lost 6 bases, the J end lost 2 bases, and 11 bases lay between the germline ends. The CDR3 has 14 amino acids. CDR3 nucleotides: TGTGCCAGCAGCGAGACATCCGCTGGAAACACCATATATTTT. This encodes CASSETSAGNTIYF.